This TCR beta chain originates from a study of glioma-infiltrating T cells. Amplification of TCR alpha and beta CDR3 regions from RNA used iRepertoire nested multiplex PCR. Tissue mRNA or PBMC total RNA, about 90-400 ng, went into one-step reverse transcription and amplification. In TCRdb, the multiplex PCR reads were re-called with MiXCR into one record per CDR3 protein. The table lists around 140,000 distinct CDR3 sequences, around 42% of them singletons. From germline, CDR1 is MNHNY and CDR2 SVGAGI (reference sequence). The CDR3 covers 16 residues. V was pared by 0 bases and J by 6 bases, with 6 bases of the junction left unmatched.

This chain uses TRBV6-6 with TRBJ2-1; the match to TRBD2 covers 9 bases. This TCR was recovered from a human donor with low-grade glioma or glioblastoma, undergoing nonglioma brain surgery, or in good health (not recorded which). The source material was glioma tissue, nonneoplastic brain tissue, or PBMCs (not recorded which). The CDR3 sequence is CASSYSAGGSGNEQFF. CDR3 in DNA: TGTGCCAGCAGTTACTCAGCGGGGGGCTCAGGCAATGAGCAGTTCTTC.